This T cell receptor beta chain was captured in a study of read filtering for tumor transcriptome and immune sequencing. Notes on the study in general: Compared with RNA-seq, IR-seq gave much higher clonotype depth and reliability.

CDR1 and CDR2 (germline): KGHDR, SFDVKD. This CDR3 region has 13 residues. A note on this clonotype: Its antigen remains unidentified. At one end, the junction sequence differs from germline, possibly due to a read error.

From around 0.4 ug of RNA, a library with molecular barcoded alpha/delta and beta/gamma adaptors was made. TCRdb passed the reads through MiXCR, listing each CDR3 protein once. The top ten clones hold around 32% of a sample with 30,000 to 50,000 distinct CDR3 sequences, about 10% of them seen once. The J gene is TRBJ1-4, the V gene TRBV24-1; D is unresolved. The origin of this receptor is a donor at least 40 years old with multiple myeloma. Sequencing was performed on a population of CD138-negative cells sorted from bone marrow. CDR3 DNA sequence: TGTGCCACCAGCGATTTGCGTGGTGAAAAACTGTTTTTT. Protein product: CATSDLRGEKLFF.